Listed here are 18 T cell receptor beta chains from one sample, sequenced in a study of blood T cell repertoires in COVID-19. The table came from immunoSEQ multiplex PCR; TCRdb's copy has only in-frame clones and leaves some out. The sample consists of approximately 220,000 clones, around 85% of them appearing once. The source material was PBMCs or T cells enriched from blood (not recorded which). These receptors were collected from a man aged 40-49 years who had recovered from COVID-19.

The chain combines TRBV18 with TRBJ1-1, with TRBD1 as a possible D gene (5 bases). Germline-derived CDR1 and CDR2 are KGHSH and LQKENI. Trimming stripped 3 bases from V and 4 bases from J, with 18 bases between. The CDR3 runs to 16 residues. The CDR3: CASSPGTGGGATEAFF. In DNA form, the CDR3 reads TGTGCCAGCTCACCGGGGACGGGGGGAGGTGCCACTGAAGCTTTCTTT.

The chain is built from TRBV28 and TRBJ1-2; D not resolved. Trimming cost V 3 bases and J 3 bases, with 11 bases left between them. Germline assignment: CDR1 MDHEN and CDR2 SYDVKM. The CDR3 length is 14 residues. The CDR3 reads CASSLHSVHYGYTF. The CDR3, as DNA: TGTGCCAGCAGTTTGCACTCCGTTCACTATGGCTACACCTTC.

V is TRBV2 and J is TRBJ2-2; D perhaps matches TRBD1 (6 bases). This CDR3 region has 16 residues. The ends were cut back, 2 bases at V and 0 bases at J, with 10 bases in the middle. Germline V gene lookup returns CDR1 SNHLY and CDR2 FYNNEI. CDR3 region: CASSELGHPNTGELFF. CDR3 bases: TGTGCCAGCAGTGAATTGGGACACCCGAACACCGGGGAGCTGTTTTTT.

The V call is TRBV13, the J call TRBJ1-1; D possibly corresponds to TRBD1 (6 bases). Trimming cost V 5 bases and J 6 bases, with 22 bases left between them. The CDR3 runs to 16 residues. The germline V gene encodes CDR1 PRHDT and CDR2 FYEKMQ (reference sequence). The DNA for the CDR3 is TGTGCCAGCAGCGGTATCGAACAGGGTGGAATCCCTGAAGCTTTCTTT. Translation gives CASSGIEQGGIPEAFF.

This clone appeared once. This chain links TRBV28 with TRBJ1-1; unclear D gene. In germline, CDR1 is MDHEN, CDR2 SYDVKM. CDR3 size: 13 residues. V was shortened by 2 bases and J by 2 bases, with 6 bases between the two germline ends. The chain's CDR3 is CASSLMANTEAFF. The DNA for the CDR3 is TGTGCCAGCAGTTTAATGGCTAACACTGAAGCTTTCTTT. Supplemented by reference TRBV28 and TRBJ1-1, the full variable domain reads DVKVTQSSRYLVKRTGEKVFLECVQDMDHENMFWYRQDPGLGLRLIYFSYDVKMKEKGDIPEGYSVSREKKERFSLILESASTNQTSMYLCASSLMANTEAFFGQGTRLTVV.

As concerns this clone: At one of its ends the junction is not consistent with the germline gene, which may arise from a read error. V usage is TRBV24-1 and J usage is TRBJ1-2; a weak D match, TRBD1 (6 bases). There are 13 residues in the CDR3. CDR1 and CDR2 (germline): KGHDR, SFDVKD. The CDR3 DNA is TGTGCCACCAGCGTGACAGGAACCTATGGCTACGCCTTC. Translation gives CATSVTGTYGYAF.

The chain carries TRBV4-1 and TRBJ1-1; TRBD1 is a possible D gene (5 bases). V was trimmed by 4 bases and J by 3 bases, leaving 12 bases between them. Germline V lookup: CDR1 MGHRA, CDR2 YSYEKL. The CDR3 totals 14 residues. CDR3 in DNA: TGCGCCAGCAGCCTACAACCGGGGGACACTGAAGCTTTCTTT. The encoded protein is CASSLQPGDTEAFF.

V usage is TRBV7-2 and J usage is TRBJ1-3; D call uncertain. The germline gives CDR1 SGHTA, CDR2 FQGNSA. The CDR3 spans 16 residues. Deletions cut 1 base from V and 6 bases from J, with 16 bases between. The chain's CDR3 is CASSLGGAGVINTIYF. For the CDR3, the DNA is TGTGCCAGCAGCTTAGGGGGAGCAGGAGTTATAAACACCATATATTTT.

The chain recombines TRBV5-4 with TRBJ1-3; perhaps TRBD1 as D (6 bases). CDR1 is SGHNT, CDR2 YYREEE, per germline (reference sequence). The CDR3 has 15 amino acids. Between the trimmed V and J ends, which lost 5 bases and 0 bases, there was a span of 12 bases. CDR3 coding DNA: TGTGCCAGCAGTAACAGGGCTTACTCTGGAAACACCATATATTTT. Translating gives CASSNRAYSGNTIYF.

V is TRBV3-1 (or the pseudogene TRBV3-2) and J is TRBJ2-7; 7 bases are shared with TRBD2. The CDR3 length is 15 residues. Germline CDR1 reads LGHDT; CDR2 reads YNNKEL (reference sequence). V was clipped by 1 base and J by 3 bases; unmatched bases: 6. The CDR3 nucleotides read TGTGCCAGCAGCCAAGGACTAGCCCTAATCTACGAGCAGTACTTC. Translation gives CASSQGLALIYEQYF.

V is TRBV5-6 and J is TRBJ1-5; D perhaps matches TRBD1 (5 bases). The V gene lost 0 bases and the J gene lost 1 base, with 8 bases spanning the gap. The V gene's germline CDR1 is SGHDT and CDR2 YYEEEE. CDR3 length: 15 residues. Here the CDR3 reads CASSLGAGSNQPQHF. In DNA, the CDR3 is TGTGCCAGCAGCTTGGGCGCAGGGAGCAATCAGCCCCAGCATTTT.

The sample holds one count of this clone. The chain combines TRBV24-1 with TRBJ2-7, with a tentative D call TRBD2 (5 bases). Germline assignment: CDR1 KGHDR and CDR2 SFDVKD. The CDR3 extends over 16 amino acids. The V and J ends lost 0 bases and 2 bases respectively, with 13 bases between them. CDR3 protein: CATSDLGSGGTYEQYF. The CDR3 coding sequence is TGTGCCACCAGTGATTTGGGAAGCGGTGGAACCTACGAGCAGTACTTC.

The chain is built from TRBV9 and TRBJ2-2; tentative D call: TRBD2 (5 bases). This CDR3 region has 17 residues. Germline CDR1 and CDR2: SGDLS and YYNGEE. V lost 4 bases, J lost 0 bases, and 16 bases lay in between. CDR3 nucleotides: TGTGCCAGCAGCAAAAGGGAACTAGGATCGAACACCGGGGAGCTGTTTTTT. Protein: CASSKRELGSNTGELFF.

The gene calls are TRBV5-1 and TRBJ1-3; unclear D gene. CDR1 is SGHRS, CDR2 YFSETQ, per germline. The CDR3 contains 14 residues. V was clipped by 1 base and J by 0 bases, with 5 bases between them. CDR3 sequence: CASSLSGSGNTIYF. CDR3 coding DNA: TGCGCCAGCAGCTTGTCAGGCTCTGGAAACACCATATATTTT.

The chain links TRBV19 to TRBJ2-7, with 10 positions matching TRBD2. The CDR3 has 12 residues. Germline V gene lookup returns CDR1 LNHDA and CDR2 SQIVND (reference sequence). Trimming at V came to 9 bases and at J to 5 bases, leaving 4 bases not matched to a gene. The chain's CDR3 is CASTLAGDEQYF. The CDR3 nucleotides read TGTGCCAGCACCCTAGCGGGAGACGAGCAGTACTTC.

This clone came up a few times. V is TRBV5-4 and J is TRBJ2-2; TRBD2 matches at 13 bases. The CDR3 sequence is 15 residues long. The V gene's germline CDR1 is SGHNT and CDR2 YYREEE (reference sequence). The V and J ends lost 4 bases and 5 bases, in that order; junction bases with no gene match: 2. This CDR3 reads CASSVTSGRTGELFF. The CDR3 DNA sequence: TGTGCCAGCAGCGTGACTAGCGGGAGGACCGGGGAGCTGTTTTTT.

This clone was counted only a few times. The CDR3 spells CASSEDRGEYGYTF. DNA for the CDR3: TGTGCCAGCAGTGAAGATCGGGGGGAGTATGGCTACACCTTC. The chain joins TRBV25-1 to TRBJ1-2, with D perhaps matching TRBD1 (5 bases). Looked up from germline, CDR1 is MGHDK and CDR2 is SYGVNS. V shed 2 bases and J shed 5 bases, with 12 bases lying between them. The CDR3 is made up of 14 amino acids.

The chain uses TRBV7-9 and TRBJ2-7; the match to TRBD1 covers 8 bases. This CDR3 is built from 14 residues. V shed 5 bases and J 6 bases; nucleotides not matched to a gene: 9. Germline-derived CDR1 and CDR2 are SEHNR and FQNEAQ (reference sequence). The chain's CDR3 is CASSAGQGMGEQYF. CDR3 sequence (DNA): TGTGCCAGCAGCGCCGGACAGGGCATGGGCGAGCAGTACTTC. Supplemented by reference TRBV7-9 and TRBJ2-7, the full variable domain reads DTGVSQNPRHKITKRGQNVTFRCDPISEHNRLYWYRQTLGQGPEFLTYFQNEAQLEKSRLLSDRFSAERPKGSFSTLEIQRTEQGDSAMYLCASSAGQGMGEQYFGPGTRLTVT.